A selection of T cell receptor beta chains follows, all from one sample in a study of T cells in Graves' hyperthyroidism and ophthalmopathy. TCRdb reanalysed the multiplex PCR reads using MiXCR and keeps one entry per CDR3 protein. The table includes fewer than 110,000 distinct CDR3 sequences, 16% detected once. Sequencing input: blood. All receptors derive from a woman between 50 and 59 years old with Graves' hyperthyroidism. Both conserved end residues are part of each CDR3. The order of the fields is J gene, V gene, clone size, D gene, CDR3 length, CDR3 protein, CDR3 DNA. A D gene is named only where the DNA matches it firmly. Clone size is shown for a subset of rows, as once, few, many or a class of expanded clone.

>TRBJ2-1|TRBV15|many|.|12
CATSSLHNEQFF
TGTGCCACCAGCAGTTTACACAATGAGCAGTTCTTC
>TRBJ2-3|TRBV28|.|TRBD1|14
CASSLGGRGNTQYF
TGTGCCAGCAGCCTAGGGGGCAGGGGGAATACGCAGTATTTT
>TRBJ1-2|TRBV6-2/TRBV6-3|.|.|16
CASSYGGLPSLYGYTF
TGTGCCAGCAGTTATGGGGGGCTCCCGTCCCTGTATGGCTACACCTTC
>TRBJ2-1|TRBV30|many|TRBD1|14
CAWSPGTGGNEQFF
TGTGCCTGGAGCCCCGGGACAGGGGGGAATGAGCAGTTCTTC
>TRBJ2-5|TRBV7-2|.|.|12
CASSPFMKTQYF
TGTGCCAGCAGCCCATTTATGAAGACCCAGTACTTC
>TRBJ1-1|TRBV18|many|TRBD1|16
CASSPQTGGMNTEAFF
TGTGCCAGCTCACCGCAGACAGGGGGGATGAACACTGAAGCTTTCTTT
>TRBJ2-3|TRBV5-8|many|.|16
CASSATDWIDTDTQYF
TGTGCCAGCAGCGCAACGGACTGGATAGACACAGATACGCAGTATTTT
>TRBJ2-5|TRBV5-5|many|.|13
CASSLGQLETQYF
TGTGCCAGCAGCTTGGGACAATTGGAGACCCAGTACTTC
>TRBJ2-2|TRBV24-1|few|.|15
CATSDMGADTGELFF
TGTGCCACCAGTGACATGGGCGCGGACACCGGGGAGCTGTTTTTT
>TRBJ2-1|TRBV19|few|TRBD2|16
CASGQQGLAGAHEQFF
TGTGCCAGTGGTCAACAGGGACTAGCGGGAGCCCATGAGCAGTTCTTC
>TRBJ2-3|TRBV18|.|.|13
CVSSPRAADTQYF
TGTGTCAGCTCACCACGGGCTGCGGATACGCAGTATTTT
>TRBJ2-1|TRBV27|.|.|17
CASSLSIGGFPYNEQFF
TGTGCCAGCAGTTTATCAATAGGGGGATTCCCCTACAATGAGCAGTTCTTC
>TRBJ2-3|TRBV20-1|few|TRBD2|16
CSAPNPLSGSIDTQYF
TGCAGTGCTCCAAACCCCCTTAGCGGGAGCATTGATACGCAGTATTTT
>TRBJ1-5|TRBV12-3/TRBV12-4|many|.|13
CASSPQGGQPQHF
TGTGCCAGCAGCCCTCAAGGGGGTCAGCCCCAGCATTTT
>TRBJ2-6|TRBV5-1|few|.|15
CASSLDISGANVLTF
TGCGCCAGCAGCTTGGACATCTCCGGGGCCAACGTCCTGACTTTC
>TRBJ2-3|TRBV30|.|TRBD2|15
CAWSVGGLAGAMQYF
TGTGCCTGGAGTGTAGGGGGACTAGCGGGAGCTATGCAGTATTTT
>TRBJ2-3|TRBV11-2|.|TRBD1|16
CASNPHRGSGTDTQYF
TGTGCCAGCAACCCACACAGGGGATCGGGCACAGATACGCAGTATTTT
>TRBJ2-6|TRBV18|.|.|16
CASSPVAASGANVLTF
TGTGCCAGCTCACCCGTAGCGGCCTCTGGGGCCAACGTCCTGACTTTC
>TRBJ2-5|TRBV18|many|TRBD2|16
CASSPRIAGGGETQYF
TGTGCCAGCTCACCGAGAATAGCGGGAGGAGGAGAGACCCAGTACTTC
>TRBJ2-1|TRBV28|.|.|16
CASSSGPDSSYNEQFF
TGTGCCAGCAGTTCGGGACCGGACAGCTCCTACAATGAGCAGTTCTTC
>TRBJ1-4|TRBV7-9|many|.|16
CASSLGQYSTNEKLFF
TGTGCCAGCAGCTTAGGACAGTACTCAACTAATGAAAAACTGTTTTTT
>TRBJ1-1|TRBV2|many|.|15
CASSDLEIMNTEAFF
TGTGCCAGCAGTGACCTAGAAATCATGAACACTGAAGCTTTCTTT
>TRBJ2-1|TRBV11-2|.|.|16
CASSLDQRVPYNEQFF
TGTGCCAGCAGCTTAGATCAGCGGGTACCTTACAATGAGCAGTTCTTC
>TRBJ1-3|TRBV4-1|.|.|15
CASRPTTFSGNTIYF
TGCGCCAGCAGACCAACAACCTTCTCTGGAAACACCATATATTTT
>TRBJ2-3|TRBV7-3|many|.|13
CASSSQMTDTQYF
TGTGCCAGCAGCTCCCAGATGACAGATACGCAGTATTTT
>TRBJ1-2|TRBV19|many|.|12
CASSFLGYGYTF
TGTGCCAGTAGCTTTCTGGGCTATGGCTACACCTTC
>TRBJ2-7|TRBV5-6|many|TRBD2|18
CASSFAFTRTSGRYEQYF
TGTGCCAGCAGCTTCGCTTTTACCAGGACTAGCGGGAGATACGAGCAGTACTTC
>TRBJ2-3|TRBV2|once|TRBD2|17
CASSTPGLAGGPGTQYF
TGTGCCAGCAGTACCCCGGGACTAGCGGGAGGGCCCGGTACGCAGTATTTT
>TRBJ2-5|TRBV2|.|.|11
CASSDGETQYF
TGTGCCAGCAGTGATGGAGAGACCCAGTACTTC
>TRBJ2-6|TRBV6-1|many|TRBD2|18
CASSRGLAGGTGANVLTF
TGTGCCAGCAGTCGTGGACTAGCGGGAGGAACTGGGGCCAACGTCCTGACTTTC
>TRBJ2-7|TRBV6-1|many|.|13
CASRQTVSYEQYF
TGTGCCAGCAGGCAGACAGTCTCCTACGAGCAGTACTTC
>TRBJ2-5|TRBV12-3/TRBV12-4|many|.|11
CASSSRGTQYF
TGTGCCAGCAGTTCGCGTGGGACCCAGTACTTC
>TRBJ2-1|TRBV10-3|many|TRBD2|16
CAISESGLAGDNEQFF
TGTGCCATCAGTGAGTCGGGACTAGCGGGGGACAATGAGCAGTTCTTC
>TRBJ2-5|TRBV29-1|many|TRBD1|14
CSAENGQGGETQYF
TGCAGCGCCGAAAATGGACAGGGTGGGGAGACCCAGTACTTC
>TRBJ1-1|TRBV7-8|many|.|16
CASSPKADSMNTEAFF
TGTGCCAGCAGCCCAAAAGCGGACAGTATGAACACTGAAGCTTTCTTT
>TRBJ1-4|TRBV5-6|many|.|14
CASSLQGTNEKLFF
TGTGCCAGCAGCTTGCAGGGAACTAATGAAAAACTGTTTTTT
>TRBJ2-7|TRBV28|many|TRBD2|13
CAGIPGLANKQYF
TGTGCCGGCATCCCGGGACTAGCGAACAAGCAGTACTTC
>TRBJ2-5|TRBV7-9|many|TRBD2|17
CASSTVAGGRWRETQYF
TGTGCCAGCAGCACCGTCGCGGGCGGGAGATGGCGGGAGACCCAGTACTTC
>TRBJ1-5|TRBV6-2/TRBV6-3|many|TRBD1|15
CAIQPGQEINQPQHF
TGTGCTATTCAACCGGGACAGGAAATCAATCAGCCCCAGCATTTT
>TRBJ2-3|TRBV18|many|.|16
CASSPRVLTSTDTQYF
TGTGCCAGCTCACCCCGAGTCCTAACTAGCACAGATACGCAGTATTTT
>TRBJ2-3|TRBV20-1|many|.|15
CSVAPGDGSTDTQYF
TGCAGTGTCGCCCCGGGGGATGGGAGCACAGATACGCAGTATTTT
>TRBJ2-5|TRBV3-1|many|TRBD1|15
CASSQANRGPWTQYF
TGTGCCAGCAGCCAAGCTAACAGGGGGCCGTGGACCCAGTACTTC
>TRBJ1-2|TRBV28|many|TRBD1|15
CASRDTGDSRRGYTF
TGTGCCAGCAGGGACACAGGGGACAGCCGGCGTGGCTACACCTTC
>TRBJ1-2|TRBV30|many|.|13
CAWSVRGLGGYTF
TGTGCCTGGAGTGTACGAGGGTTGGGCGGCTACACCTTC
>TRBJ1-5|TRBV27|many|TRBD1|16
CASSSGSQGGNQPQHF
TGTGCCAGCAGTTCGGGGTCACAGGGGGGCAATCAGCCCCAGCATTTT
>TRBJ2-2|TRBV19|many|TRBD2|18
CASSIQVLRERSTGELFF
TGTGCCAGTAGTATACAAGTACTGCGGGAGAGGAGCACCGGGGAGCTGTTTTTT
>TRBJ2-2|TRBV28|many|.|16
CASSLFQSRSSGELFF
TGTGCCAGCAGTTTATTCCAGTCCCGGAGCTCCGGGGAGCTGTTTTTT
>TRBJ1-4|TRBV3-1|many|TRBD1|14
CASSPQGENEKLFF
TGTGCCAGCAGCCCACAGGGGGAAAATGAAAAACTGTTTTTT
>TRBJ2-5|TRBV10-3|few|.|14
CAISESGSPETQYF
TGTGCCATCAGTGAGTCAGGTAGTCCAGAGACCCAGTACTTC
>TRBJ1-5|TRBV6-1|many|.|13
CASSQDRQQPQHF
TGTGCCAGCAGTCAAGACAGGCAACAGCCCCAGCATTTT
>TRBJ2-1|TRBV7-8|few|TRBD1|17
CASSAYRGSLAYNEQFF
TGTGCCAGCAGCGCATACAGGGGGAGTTTGGCCTACAATGAGCAGTTCTTC
>TRBJ2-3|TRBV20-1|many|.|12
CSARTGTDTQYF
TGCAGTGCTAGGACAGGCACAGATACGCAGTATTTT
>TRBJ1-5|TRBV28|.|.|15
CASAAGERIDQPQHF
TGTGCCAGCGCGGCGGGGGAGAGGATCGATCAGCCCCAGCATTTT
>TRBJ2-2|TRBV28|many|TRBD2|17
CASIFRGLAGGTGELFF
TGTGCCAGCATTTTTAGGGGACTAGCGGGAGGAACCGGGGAGCTGTTTTTT
>TRBJ1-2|TRBV27|many|.|12
CASMGGAYGYTF
TGTGCCAGCATGGGGGGCGCCTATGGCTACACCTTC
>TRBJ2-7|TRBV6-2/TRBV6-3|many|.|13
CASRKETAYEQYF
TGTGCCAGCAGAAAAGAAACCGCCTACGAGCAGTACTTC
>TRBJ1-5|TRBV28|.|.|15
CASSRPGGSRQPQHF
TGTGCCAGCAGTCGTCCCGGGGGAAGTCGGCAGCCCCAGCATTTT
>TRBJ1-6|TRBV5-5|many|.|15
CASSRAVTVTSPLHF
TGTGCCAGCAGCCGGGCCGTGACCGTGACATCACCCCTCCACTTT
>TRBJ1-1|TRBV29-1|.|TRBD1|17
CSVLSRTGVISGTEAFF
TGCAGCGTTCTCTCCCGGACAGGGGTAATATCGGGCACTGAAGCTTTCTTT
>TRBJ1-1|TRBV12-5|many|.|18
CASALLLDSPGWNTEAFF
TGTGCTAGTGCCCTCTTACTGGACAGTCCAGGATGGAACACTGAAGCTTTCTTT